This T cell receptor (beta chain) stems from a study of T cells in Graves' hyperthyroidism and ophthalmopathy. Ophthalmopathy cases scored 3 or more on the Clinical Activity Score and 4 or more on NOSPECS grade, with duration below 3 months. This clonotype was counted ten times or more. RNA transcripts gave rise to amplified TCR beta CDR3 regions. In the first-round RT-PCR of the TCR CDR3, the HTBI primer set was used. MiXCR, run by TCRdb on the multiplex PCR reads, gives a single entry per CDR3 protein. Here the sample spans about 640,000 distinct CDR3 sequences, about 15% being singletons. The specimen was blood. The receptor was isolated from a woman between 45 and 65 years old with Graves' ophthalmopathy.

Here the CDR3 DNA reads TGTGCCAGCAGTCCCGGGTTCGCATTAACTTTCCAGTACTTC. Its protein product is CASSPGFALTFQYF. This chain connects TRBV28 to TRBJ2-5; no definite D call. The CDR3 contains 14 residues. The V end was cut by 5 bases, the J end by 10 bases, with 20 bases between. Germline CDR1 MDHEN, CDR2 SYDVKM.